The 31 T cell receptor beta chains reported below all come from one sample, sequenced in a study of Graves' ophthalmopathy and Graves' hyperthyroidism (dated by TCRdb to 2016 to 2018). TCRdb names Illumina HiSeq 2000 as the instrument used. For repertoire sequencing, TCR beta CDR3 regions were amplified from RNA transcripts. The first round of RT-PCR was done with HTBI primers and the Qiagen OneStep RT-PCR kit, and was followed by a second round of multiplex PCR, then size selection and purification. The raw public reads went through TCRdb reprocessing: fastp at Q25, MiXCR clone calling, in-frame beta chains kept. Each CDR3 protein gets just one entry, which takes the most common genes and DNA from the rows behind it. The sample table contains under 250,000 distinct CDR3 sequences; only one count was recorded for 20% to 25% of them. The leading ten clones occupy 35% to 55% of the sample. Sequencing used peripheral blood. The receptors stem from a woman aged 45-60 years with Graves' ophthalmopathy. Donor details come from another sample of the same person, matched by shared clones.

This clonotype was picked up many times. This clone may be a read error of a much larger clone one base away. The V and J genes are TRBV12-3 or TRBV12-4 and TRBJ2-7, with TRBD1 matching over 7 bases. V lost 6 bases, J lost 2 bases, and 7 bases stayed unmatched. CDR3 length equals 14 residues. The CDR3: CASRGAGGTYEQYF. The CDR3 coding sequence is TGTGCCAGCAGAGGGGCAGGGGGAACCTACGAGCAGTACTTC.

This clonotype was recorded at least ten times. This rearrangement joins TRBV5-1 to TRBJ1-2; D gene ambiguous. Looked up from germline, CDR1 is SGHRS and CDR2 is YFSETQ. CDR3 length equals 14 residues. V dropped 2 bases and J dropped 2 bases, with 10 bases sitting between them. CDR3 in amino acids: CASSFDRRNYGYTF. CDR3 nucleotides: TGCGCCAGCAGCTTTGATCGGAGGAACTATGGCTACACCTTC.

This clonotype was counted ten times or more. The chain links TRBV11-1 to TRBJ2-7; D may be TRBD1 or TRBD2 (6 bases each). Trimming pared 3 bases from V and 2 bases from J, leaving 11 bases between. The CDR3 length is 14 residues. Germline V gene data show CDR1 as SGHAT and CDR2 as FQDESV (reference sequence). CDR3 in DNA: TGTGCCAGCAGCTTTGCGGAGGGGGCCTACGAGCAGTACTTC. Translating it yields CASSFAEGAYEQYF.

The chain is built from TRBV29-1 and TRBJ1-1, with 7 bases matching TRBD1. CDR3 length equals 12 residues. Germline CDR1 reads SQVTM; CDR2 reads ANQGSEA. After removal of 6 bases from V and 1 base from J, the junction contained 2 bases not matched to a gene. This CDR3 is CSVQGGNTEAFF. The CDR3 nucleotides read TGCAGCGTCCAGGGGGGGAACACTGAAGCTTTCTTT.

In this sample, this clonotype turned up many times. The V gene is TRBV12-3 or TRBV12-4, the J gene TRBJ1-5; tentatively, D is TRBD1 (5 bases). V was shortened by 9 bases and J by 1 base, with 16 bases between the two germline ends. The CDR3 sequence is 15 residues long. The CDR3 sequence: CASSPRWGSNQPQHF. The CDR3 DNA follows: TGTGCCAGTTCTCCCCGCTGGGGGAGCAATCAGCCCCAGCATTTT.

The V and J genes are TRBV20-1 and TRBJ1-1, with D uncertain. Between the trimmed V and J ends, which lost 5 bases and 1 base, there was a span of 5 bases. CDR1 is DFQATT and CDR2 is SNEGSKA in the germline V gene (reference sequence). The CDR3 is 11 residues long. The CDR3 loop reads CSAPQNTEAFF. Written as DNA, the CDR3 is TGCAGTGCTCCCCAGAACACTGAAGCTTTCTTT.

The chain carries TRBV5-1 and TRBJ2-7, with D tentatively TRBD1 (7 bases). Germline loops: CDR1 SGHRS, CDR2 YFSETQ. This CDR3 region has 15 residues. With 2 bases removed from V and 1 base from J, the gap between germline ends came to 13 bases. The CDR3 loop reads CASSFQGDSSYEQYF. The CDR3 region has the DNA TGCGCCAGCAGCTTTCAGGGGGACTCATCCTACGAGCAGTACTTC.

Ten or more counts support this clonotype. V is TRBV12-3 or TRBV12-4 and J is TRBJ2-7; D is uncertain. V lost 0 bases and J 6 bases, leaving 6 bases between the germline ends. The CDR3 has 12 residues. The CDR3 nucleotides are TGTGCCAGCAGTTTAGCGCTGAGCGAGCAGTACTTC. It is translated as CASSLALSEQYF.

Details on this clonotype: Germline is not matched at one junction end, which may reflect a read error. V usage is TRBV6-1 and J usage is TRBJ1-5, with 7 bases that match TRBD1. The germline gives CDR1 MNHNS, CDR2 SASEGT. The CDR3 has 15 residues. The CDR3 nucleotides read TGTGCCAGCGAGATGGGACAGTATAGCAATCAGCCCCAGCACTTT. This sequence encodes CASEMGQYSNQPQHF.

In this sample, this clonotype turned up a few times. This rearrangement joins TRBV7-2 to TRBJ2-7, with TRBD2 matching over 12 bases. The CDR3 contains 15 residues. The J segment lost 4 bases and the V segment lost 5 bases, leaving 6 bases of the junction unmatched. Looked up from germline, CDR1 is SGHTA and CDR2 is FQGNSA. The CDR3 loop reads CASSRAGTSGYEQYF. The CDR3 region has the DNA TGTGCCAGCAGCCGCGCCGGGACTAGCGGGTACGAGCAGTACTTC.

A word on this clonotype: A read error may be the cause here, since a much bigger clone is one base away. The chain links TRBV24-1 to TRBJ1-2, with D possibly being TRBD1 (5 bases). This CDR3 contains 12 residues. Germline V CDR1 and CDR2: KGHDR, SFDVKD. The CDR3 protein is CVTSGGENGYTF. CDR3 coding DNA: TGTGTCACCAGTGGAGGGGAGAATGGCTACACCTTC.

This clonotype was picked up many times. At one end, the junction sequence differs from germline, possibly due to a read error. This rearrangement joins TRBV6-1 to TRBJ1-2; 10 nucleotides line up with TRBD1. Germline assignment: CDR1 MNHNS and CDR2 SASEGT. CDR3 length: 14 residues. The DNA of the CDR3 is TGTGCCAGTTGCCGGGACAGGGGCTGCTATGGCCACACCTTC. Protein sequence: CASCRDRGCYGHTF.

This clonotype was detected many times. V gene TRBV12-3 or TRBV12-4 combines with J gene TRBJ1-2, with unresolved D. CDR3 size: 12 residues. The V gene lost 5 bases and the J gene lost 8 bases, with 12 bases spanning the gap. The DNA for the CDR3 is TGTGCCAGCAGTCCCCGACGGTCCGGCTACACCTTC. Protein sequence: CASSPRRSGYTF.

The J gene is TRBJ2-7, the V gene TRBV6-2 or TRBV6-3; TRBD2 agrees at 9 bases. CDR1 and CDR2 from the germline V gene are MNHEY and SVGEGT. With 3 bases clipped from V and 6 bases from J, the junction kept 6 bases outside the gene matches. This CDR3 comprises 14 residues. The CDR3 sequence: CASSYSSGTLEQYF. The CDR3 nucleotides read TGTGCCAGCAGTTATTCTAGCGGGACCCTCGAGCAGTACTTC.

This clonotype has ten or more counts. The rearrangement uses TRBV28 and TRBJ1-3, with D hard to call. CDR1 is MDHEN and CDR2 is SYDVKM in the germline V gene. V lost 3 bases and J 0 bases, leaving 6 bases between the germline ends. The CDR3 extends over 14 amino acids. The CDR3 nucleotides read TGTGCCAGCAGTTTCACATTCTCTGGAAACACCATATATTTT. This gives the protein CASSFTFSGNTIYF.

This clonotype was counted many times. A read error may be the cause here, since a much bigger clone is one base away. The V and J genes are TRBV12-3 or TRBV12-4 and TRBJ1-1; 9 nucleotides agree with TRBD1. Trimming cost V 7 bases and J 1 base; bases outside gene matches: 4. The length of the CDR3 is 14 residues. The CDR3 nucleotides read TGTGCCAGCACCCCGGGACAGGGGAACACTGAAGCTTTCTTT. It is translated as CASTPGQGNTEAFF.

This rearrangement joins TRBV27 to TRBJ1-4, with D unresolved. The CDR3 totals 12 residues. The germline V and J ends were trimmed by 10 bases and 13 bases, with 19 bases remaining between them. Germline loops: CDR1 MNHEY, CDR2 SMNVEV (reference sequence). The CDR3 DNA follows: TGTGCCAACATTTCATCGCAACTAAGACTGTTTTTT. It yields the protein CANISSQLRLFF.

The V and J genes are TRBV12-3 or TRBV12-4 and TRBJ2-2, with 9 bases matching TRBD1. Trimming took 6 bases from V and 7 from J; bases not matched to a gene: 12. The CDR3 spans 16 residues. CDR3 nucleotides: TGTGCCAGCAGCCCCCCGGGACAGGGCCTTAGCGGGGAGCTGTTTTTT. Translated: CASSPPGQGLSGELFF.

Turning to this clonotype: With a much larger clone just one base away, this may be a read error. The genes are TRBV30 and TRBJ2-2, with D perhaps matching TRBD2 (6 bases). The CDR3 covers 13 residues. Germline CDR1 is GTSNPN and CDR2 is SVGIG (reference sequence). The CDR3 region is CAWSVGPGGERFF. The CDR3 DNA sequence: TGTGCCTGGAGTGTTGGGCCAGGCGGGGAGCGGTTTTTT.

This clonotype was seen many times. The chain is built from TRBV12-3 or TRBV12-4 and TRBJ1-2; D possibly corresponds to TRBD1 (6 bases). V gave up 6 bases and J gave up 8 bases, with 19 bases separating them. This CDR3 spans 14 amino acids. CDR3 sequence: CASSPSTGYRGYTF. CDR3 in DNA: TGTGCCAGCAGCCCTTCGACAGGCTACCGCGGCTACACCTTC.

This clonotype was picked up many times. V gene TRBV7-8 combines with J gene TRBJ1-5; 7 bases match TRBD1. J gave up 7 bases and V 2 bases, and 2 bases lay outside the gene matches. CDR3 length: 13 residues. CDR1 is SGHVS, CDR2 FQNEAQ, per germline. CDR3 sequence (DNA): TGTGCCAGCAGCTTAAGACAGGGCCAGCCCCAGCATTTT. Protein sequence: CASSLRQGQPQHF.

Ten or more counts support this clonotype. The chain recombines TRBV28 with TRBJ2-7; D is undetermined. Germline V lookup: CDR1 MDHEN, CDR2 SYDVKM. Trimming pared 8 bases from V and 5 bases from J, leaving 19 bases between. This CDR3 spans 14 amino acids. CDR3 DNA: TGTGCCAGCGCAACACCGGGCCGACGGGACGAGCAGTACTTC. The encoded protein is CASATPGRRDEQYF. The full variable domain, rest sourced from reference TRBV28 and TRBJ2-7, is DVKVTQSSRYLVKRTGEKVFLECVQDMDHENMFWYRQDPGLGLRLIYFSYDVKMKEKGDIPEGYSVSREKKERFSLILESASTNQTSMYLCASATPGRRDEQYFGPGTRLTVT.

This clonotype was counted only a few times. This chain uses TRBV18 with TRBJ2-7, with D perhaps TRBD2 (6 bases). Per germline, CDR1 KGHSH and CDR2 LQKENI. The V end was cut by 5 bases, the J end by 1 base, with 9 bases between. CDR3 length: 13 residues. The CDR3 sequence is CASSTLASYEQYF. The CDR3 DNA follows: TGTGCCAGCTCAACACTAGCTTCCTACGAGCAGTACTTC.

This chain uses TRBV5-1 with TRBJ2-7; TRBD1 aligns across 8 bases. Trimming took 3 bases from V and 6 from J; bases not matched to a gene: 8. The CDR3 runs 14 residues. CDR1 is SGHRS, CDR2 YFSETQ, per germline. In DNA form, the CDR3 reads TGCGCCAGCAGCTGGACAGGGTTGTGGTCCGAGCAGTACTTC. Translation gives CASSWTGLWSEQYF.

This clonotype has a count of ten or more. The gene calls are TRBV10-3 and TRBJ1-3; D is undetermined. The CDR3 is 14 amino acids. Germline V CDR1 and CDR2: ENHRY, SYGVKD. V was trimmed by 6 bases and J by 8 bases, leaving 17 bases between them. The chain's CDR3 is CAIRRETSSDTIYF. In DNA, the CDR3 is TGTGCCATCAGGAGGGAGACTTCTTCGGACACCATATATTTT.

The V call is TRBV3-1, the J call TRBJ2-7; 8 nucleotides match TRBD1. Germline CDR1 LGHDT, CDR2 YNNKEL (reference sequence). V was clipped by 4 bases and J by 7 bases; unmatched bases: 6. This CDR3 has 13 residues. The CDR3 sequence is CASSPPGQVEQYF. The CDR3 bases are TGTGCCAGCAGCCCTCCGGGACAGGTAGAGCAGTACTTC.

This clonotype was observed many times. This chain joins TRBV12-3 or TRBV12-4 and TRBJ1-1; 9 bases are shared with TRBD1. This CDR3 contains 17 residues. V gave up 1 base and J gave up 11 bases; unmatched junction bases: 17. The chain's CDR3 is CASSLEGGWGGQGTAFF. The CDR3 nucleotides are TGTGCCAGCAGTTTAGAAGGCGGTTGGGGGGGACAGGGAACGGCTTTCTTT.

This clonotype was observed at least ten times. The chain uses TRBV19 and TRBJ2-4; 13 bases are a match to TRBD2. Trimming removed 6 bases from V and 13 bases from J; junction bases left unmatched: 6. This CDR3 has 13 amino acids. Per the germline V gene, CDR1 is LNHDA and CDR2 is SQIVND (reference sequence). The DNA of the CDR3 is TGTGCCAGTAGCACCGGGACTAGCGGGATCCAGTACTTC. Amino acids: CASSTGTSGIQYF.

This clonotype was counted at least ten times. J is TRBJ1-6 and V is TRBV12-3 or TRBV12-4; D is uncertain. The germline V and J ends were trimmed by 2 bases and 9 bases, with 5 bases remaining between them. The CDR3 is made up of 12 amino acids. DNA of the CDR3: TGTGCCAGCAGTTTATTCGGTTCACCCCTCCACTTT. Translation: CASSLFGSPLHF.

This clonotype was seen at least ten times. The chain employs TRBV7-8 and TRBJ2-7; maybe TRBD1 (6 bases). The CDR3 runs 14 residues. V lost 7 bases, J lost 4 bases, and 17 bases lay in between. Germline V gene data show CDR1 as SGHVS and CDR2 as FQNEAQ. The CDR3 DNA reads TGTGCCAGCACCATCGCTGACAGGCCGTACGAGCAGTACTTC. This translates into CASTIADRPYEQYF. Complete variable domain (other parts from reference TRBV7-8 and TRBJ2-7): GAGVSQSPRYKVAKRGQDVALRCDPISGHVSLFWYQQALGQGPEFLTYFQNEAQLDKSGLPSDRFFAERPEGSVSTLKIQRTQQEDSAVYLCASTIADRPYEQYFGPGTRLTVT.

This clonotype has only a few counts. The chain carries TRBV29-1 and TRBJ1-2; D is uncertain. The CDR3 has 12 residues. Trimming removed 5 bases at V and 4 bases at J, with 11 bases between. In germline, CDR1 is SQVTM, CDR2 ANQGSEA. CDR3 bases: TGCAGCGTTCTGGCTGAAGCCTATGGCTACACCTTC. It translates to CSVLAEAYGYTF.